This entry concerns a single T cell receptor beta chain. The data derive from a study of T cell changes during pregnancy in multiple sclerosis. This table comes from immunoSEQ multiplex PCR, and its TCRdb copy is limited to in-frame clones, with some not included. The table records 50,000 to 70,000 clones, 80% to 95% of them present only once. This clonotype was sampled from a female donor with multiple sclerosis, enrolled in a pregnancy study. The source was peripheral blood, collected in the second trimester of pregnancy.

The DNA for the CDR3 is TGTGCCAGCAGCCCAGTCGCAGTCTCTGGAAACACCATATATTTT. Translated, it gives CASSPVAVSGNTIYF. The chain employs TRBV7-9 and TRBJ1-3, with unresolved D. Per germline, CDR1 SEHNR and CDR2 FQNEAQ (reference sequence). The CDR3 consists of 15 residues. Trimming removed 5 bases at V and 0 bases at J, with 11 bases between.